The 12 T cell receptor beta chains below were found in one sample sequenced in a study of PD-L1 blockade in urothelial cancer. The assay was immunoSEQ multiplex PCR, and TCRdb's table has in-frame clones only and misses some. The sample includes roughly 90,000 clones, over 90% of them seen just once. Sequencing was performed on PBMCs, taken around atezolizumab (anti-PD-L1) treatment. The receptors were gathered from a man aged 55 to 69 with urothelial cancer.

The chain carries TRBV9 and TRBJ2-7, with 11 bases lining up with TRBD2. With 2 bases clipped from V and 5 bases from J, the junction kept 9 bases outside the gene matches. The CDR3 runs 16 residues. Germline V CDR1 and CDR2: SGDLS, YYNGEE. CDR3 region: CASSVLSSGRRNEQYF. Here the CDR3 DNA reads TGTGCCAGCAGCGTCCTTTCTAGCGGGAGGAGGAACGAGCAGTACTTC.

The rearrangement links TRBV6-1 to TRBJ2-3; 13 bases map to TRBD2. V gave up 8 bases and J gave up 7 bases; unmatched junction bases: 9. CDR3 length equals 15 residues. Germline V CDR1 and CDR2: MNHNS, SASEGT. The CDR3 DNA reads TGTGCCAGCTTCAGCTCGGGACTAGCGGGGAATACGCAGTATTTT. It specifies CASFSSGLAGNTQYF.

The chain carries TRBV7-2 and TRBJ2-5; D gene unclear. The CDR3 length is 13 residues. Trimming cost V 5 bases and J 2 bases, with 9 bases left between them. The germline V gene encodes CDR1 SGHTA and CDR2 FQGNSA. This chain's CDR3 is CASSRSRQETQYF. The CDR3 coding sequence is TGTGCCAGCAGCCGTAGTCGGCAAGAGACCCAGTACTTC.

This chain joins TRBV4-1 and TRBJ2-1, with 13 positions matching TRBD2. This CDR3 spans 17 amino acids. The V segment lost 3 bases and the J segment 3 bases; nucleotides outside the gene matches: 5. Germline V gene sequence: CDR1 MGHRA, CDR2 YSYEKL. CDR3: CASSQPTSGRVYNEQFF. The CDR3 region has the DNA TGCGCCAGCAGCCAGCCCACTAGCGGGAGGGTCTACAATGAGCAGTTCTTC.

This clone was recorded once. This sequence joins TRBV4-2 and TRBJ2-5; 9 bases agree with TRBD2. V shed 0 bases and J 5 bases; nucleotides not matched to a gene: 7. The CDR3 totals 16 residues. CDR1 and CDR2 from the germline V gene are LGHNA and YNFKEQ. CDR3 coding DNA: TGTGCCAGCAGCCAAGATCGGCGGGGGGGCCAGGAGACCCAGTACTTC. Residues: CASSQDRRGGQETQYF.

This rearrangement joins TRBV11-2 to TRBJ2-1, with no clear D. V was cut by 1 base and J by 12 bases, with 16 bases left in between. The CDR3 is 14 residues long. CDR1 is SGHAT, CDR2 FQNNGV, per germline. The CDR3 loop reads CASSLGGGLKRQFF. In DNA, the CDR3 is TGTGCCAGCAGCTTAGGAGGCGGCCTTAAAAGGCAGTTCTTC.

The DNA of the CDR3 is TGCGCCAGCAGCCCTGAGCCCGACAGGGGTGAGACCCAGTACTTC. Translation gives CASSPEPDRGETQYF. This chain connects TRBV5-1 to TRBJ2-5, with 8 bases lining up with TRBD1. V shed 4 bases and J 5 bases; nucleotides not matched to a gene: 10. The CDR3 totals 15 residues. The germline V gene has CDR1 SGHRS and CDR2 YFSETQ.

V is TRBV6-5 and J is TRBJ2-5; D unresolved. Germline V CDR1 and CDR2: MNHEY, SVGAGI. Trimming stripped 5 bases from V and 5 bases from J, with 12 bases between. The length of the CDR3 is 13 residues. The CDR3, as DNA: TGTGCCAGCAGTGACTTGGCCCTCGAGACCCAGTACTTC. Translating gives CASSDLALETQYF.

This chain connects TRBV7-9 to TRBJ1-5; D gene uncertain. This CDR3 region has 13 residues. The germline CDR1 and CDR2 sequences are SEHNR and FQNEAQ (reference sequence). Trimming removed 2 bases at V and 10 bases at J, with 12 bases between. The CDR3 nucleotides are TGTGCCAGCAGCTTAATTTCCGAGGGACCCCAGCATTTT. Translated, it gives CASSLISEGPQHF.

J is TRBJ2-5 and V is TRBV6-1; D remains ambiguous. Germline lookup yields CDR1 MNHNS and CDR2 SASEGT. Trimming removed 2 bases at V and 7 bases at J, with 14 bases between. This CDR3 has 14 residues. The CDR3, as DNA: TGTGCCAGCAGTGAAAGGCTAGGAGCCCCGACCCAGTACTTC. Its protein is CASSERLGAPTQYF.

Only a few counts were recorded for this clone. V and J are TRBV18 and TRBJ1-2; a possible D gene is TRBD1 (6 bases). Germline values: CDR1 KGHSH, CDR2 LQKENI. V was shortened by 2 bases and J by 6 bases, with 13 bases between the two germline ends. CDR3 size: 14 residues. For the CDR3, the DNA is TGTGCCAGCTCACCAGGGGGCGCCTCCCATGGCTACACCTTC. As protein: CASSPGGASHGYTF.

This chain connects TRBV29-1 to TRBJ2-1; 9 bases match TRBD2. This CDR3 has 15 amino acids. The germline V gene encodes CDR1 SQVTM and CDR2 ANQGSEA. Unmatched junction bases numbered 3, after V lost 2 bases and J lost 1 base. Here the CDR3 reads CSVELGLASYNEQFF. DNA for the CDR3: TGCAGCGTTGAATTGGGACTAGCATCCTACAATGAGCAGTTCTTC.